This TCR beta chain was obtained from a study of regulatory T cells in long-lasting Graves disease (dated by TCRdb to 2020 to 2023). Context from the whole study: Persistent Graves' disease was defined as persistently positive TSH receptor autoantibodies together with antithyroid drug treatment for over 5 years. Persistent Graves' disease patients were compared with newly diagnosed Graves' disease patients by peripheral blood TCR sequencing and RNA sequencing. A total of approximately 35 samples were covered by TCR sequencing, comprising roughly 13 persistent and around 20 newly diagnosed Graves' disease patients. The study was conducted in China and was registered as a clinical trial. On average, persistent Graves' disease patients in the clinical cohort had been on antithyroid drugs for around 9.5 years.

Including the terminal cysteine and phenylalanine, the CDR3 comprises 17 residues. This entry keeps only the CDR3 DNA: 51 bases, framed from base 1. Per the germline V gene, SGHAT is the CDR1 and FQNNGV is the CDR2. The germline ends are 21 bases apart after V is trimmed by 6 bases and J by 1 base. This clonotype was counted at least ten times. Which antigen it targets is not known. Qualities for individual bases were not recorded, and no much larger clone is one base off. Receptors were amplified or captured by multiplex PCR. TCRdb lists the instrument as Illumina HiSeq 4000. iRepertoire HTBI primers and Arm-PCR amplification of CDR3 regions were used to construct TCR beta libraries. Gel purification was performed on PCR products prior to sequencing. The original pipeline was this. A total of 62 TRBV and under 15 TRBJ segments were identified across samples and were used for gene usage analysis of CDR3 amino acid clonotypes. Filtered high-quality paired reads were merged into contigs using COPE and FqMerger. BLAST was used to align contigs to the IMGT TRBV, TRBD and TRBJ reference genes, and CDR3 was defined following IMGT. Clonotypes above 0.1% frequency were classified as highly expanded clones. Shannon entropy was used to measure repertoire diversity, and the Gini coefficient was used to measure V-J evenness. Clonotypes shared by more than one individual were considered public. The public reads were run again by TCRdb, first through fastp at Q25 and then through MiXCR, and only productive beta chains were kept. Each entry merges the rows of one CDR3 protein and shows their most common DNA and genes. What appears here as the V and J calls and clone size reflects TCRdb's work, not the paper's. This sample comprises fewer than 450,000 distinct CDR3 sequences, 23% of them detected only once. The ten largest account for over 25% of the sample.

What this sample's time point label stands for: persistent/refractory GD, antithyroid drugs over 5 years with positive TRAb. For both TCR sequencing and RNA sequencing, RNA was extracted from PBMCs using TRIzol. Graves' disease was diagnosed according to American Thyroid Association guidelines. Recruitment of patients was carried out at an endocrinology department in Xi'an, China. Each patient gave approximately 10 milliliters of peripheral blood, collected in an EDTA anticoagulant tube. Ficoll Paque Plus density gradient separation was used to isolate PBMCs, and no further T cell sorting was done. An Agilent 2100 Bioanalyzer and agarose gel were used to check RNA quality, while a NanoDrop 2000 measured RNA concentration. What the work shows at the level of the full study, not this receptor alone: Sequencing and analysis were limited to the TCR beta chain. Preferential use of TRBV28, TRBJ1-2 and TRBJ2-5 was observed in persistent disease, whereas TRBV20-1 and TRBJ2-1 were favored in newly diagnosed disease. Only peripheral blood was studied, because thyroid tissue, the primary lesion, was inaccessible. Compared with newly diagnosed patients, persistent Graves' disease patients had lower TCR Shannon entropy and fewer highly expanded clones, which suggests clonal expansion. The small sample size was acknowledged by the authors as a limitation that may reduce accuracy. A larger number of public clonotypes was shared among persistent patients (approximately 2,600) than among newly diagnosed patients (roughly 1,000).

Specimen: peripheral blood mononuclear cells (PBMCs), collected when the disease was refractory, from a patient treated with antithyroid drugs. This TCR derives from a female donor with Graves disease. The chain uses TRBV11-2 and TRBJ1-2, with no reliable assignment of the D segment. The CDR3 protein sequence reads: CASRKPAGTRDNYGYTF. The DNA reads TGTGCCAGCAGGAAGCCGGCGGGTACGCGAGATAACTATGGCTACACCTTC.